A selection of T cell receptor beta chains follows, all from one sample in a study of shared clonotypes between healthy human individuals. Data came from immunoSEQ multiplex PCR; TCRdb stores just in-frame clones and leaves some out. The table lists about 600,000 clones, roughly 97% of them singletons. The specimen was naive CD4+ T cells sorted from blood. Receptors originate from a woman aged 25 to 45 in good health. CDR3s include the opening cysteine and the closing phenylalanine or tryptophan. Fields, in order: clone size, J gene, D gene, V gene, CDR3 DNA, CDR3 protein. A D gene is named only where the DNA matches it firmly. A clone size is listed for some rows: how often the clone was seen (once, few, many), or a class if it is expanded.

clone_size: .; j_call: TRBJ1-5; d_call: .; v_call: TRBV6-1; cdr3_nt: TGTGCCAGCAGTGAAGTCGGAGGCGACTTCAATCAGCCCCAGCATTTT; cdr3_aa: CASSEVGGDFNQPQHF
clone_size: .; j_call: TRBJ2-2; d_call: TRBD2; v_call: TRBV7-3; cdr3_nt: TGTGCCAGCAGCCGGACTAGCGGGAGCGCCGGGGAGCTGTTTTTT; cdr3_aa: CASSRTSGSAGELFF
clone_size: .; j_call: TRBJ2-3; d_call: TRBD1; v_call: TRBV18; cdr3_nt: TGTGCCAGCTCACCGGACAGGGTGGTAGATACGCAGTATTTT; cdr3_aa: CASSPDRVVDTQYF
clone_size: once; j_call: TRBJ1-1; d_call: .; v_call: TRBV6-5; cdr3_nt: TGTGCCAGCAGTTCCGGGACTCATGATGAAGCTTTCTTT; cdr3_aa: CASSSGTHDEAFF
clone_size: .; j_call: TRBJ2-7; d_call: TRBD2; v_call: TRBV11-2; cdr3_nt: TGTGCCAGCAGGGGGACTAGCGGGAGTAATGGCCACGAGCAGTACTTC; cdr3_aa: CASRGTSGSNGHEQYF
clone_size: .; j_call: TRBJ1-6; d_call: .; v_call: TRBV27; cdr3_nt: TGTGCCAGCAGCCCGGGACGGTATAATTCACCCCTCCACTTT; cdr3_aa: CASSPGRYNSPLHF
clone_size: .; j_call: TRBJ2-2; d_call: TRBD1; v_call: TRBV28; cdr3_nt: TGTGCCAGCAGCCTCGGGACAGCCACCGGGGAGCTGTTTTTT; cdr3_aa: CASSLGTATGELFF
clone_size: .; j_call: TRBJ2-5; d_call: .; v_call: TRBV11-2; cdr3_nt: TGTGCCAGCAGCTTTGCGGGATTCGTAGAGACCCAGTACTTC; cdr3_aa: CASSFAGFVETQYF
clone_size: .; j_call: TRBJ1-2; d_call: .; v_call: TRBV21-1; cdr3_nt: TGTGCCAGCAGCAAAGTTCCCACTCCGGTTCGCTACACCTTC; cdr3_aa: CASSKVPTPVRYTF
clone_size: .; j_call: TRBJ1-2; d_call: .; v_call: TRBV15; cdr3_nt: TGTGCCACCAGCCCCACGGACGGAGCCCCCTATGGCTACACCTTC; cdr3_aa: CATSPTDGAPYGYTF
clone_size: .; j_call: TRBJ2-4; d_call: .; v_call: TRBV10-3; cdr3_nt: TGTGCCATCAGTGAGTCGGGGACTGGAAAAAACATTCAGTACTTC; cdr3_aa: CAISESGTGKNIQYF
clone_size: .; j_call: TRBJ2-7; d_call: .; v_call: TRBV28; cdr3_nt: TGTGCCAGCAGTATGGGAGGGGGGACCTACGAGCAGTACTTC; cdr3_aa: CASSMGGGTYEQYF
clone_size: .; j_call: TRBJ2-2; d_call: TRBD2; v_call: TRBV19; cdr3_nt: TGTGCCAGTACTAGCGGAGGGAACACCGGGGAGCTGTTTTTT; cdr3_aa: CASTSGGNTGELFF
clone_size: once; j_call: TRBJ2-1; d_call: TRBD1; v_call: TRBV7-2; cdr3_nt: TGTGCCAGCAGGACCGGGACAGGGTCATACAATGAGCAGTTCTTC; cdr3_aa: CASRTGTGSYNEQFF
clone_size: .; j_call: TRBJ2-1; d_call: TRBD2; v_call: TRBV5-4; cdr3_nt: TGTGCCAGCAGCCAAGCGGGAGGAGGGTACAATGAGCAGTTCTTC; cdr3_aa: CASSQAGGGYNEQFF
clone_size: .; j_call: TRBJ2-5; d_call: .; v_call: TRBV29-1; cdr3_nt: TGCAGCGACCGAAGTGGAGAGACCCAGTACTTC; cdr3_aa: CSDRSGETQYF
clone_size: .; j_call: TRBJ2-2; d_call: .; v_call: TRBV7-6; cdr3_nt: TGTGCCAGCAGCTTCGTGGCTAGCGAGGTCGGGGAGCTGTTTTTT; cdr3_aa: CASSFVASEVGELFF
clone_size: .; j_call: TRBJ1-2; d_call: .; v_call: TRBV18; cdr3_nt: TGTGCCAGCTCACCCGCCTTGACGGATCTCTATGGCTACACCTTC; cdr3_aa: CASSPALTDLYGYTF
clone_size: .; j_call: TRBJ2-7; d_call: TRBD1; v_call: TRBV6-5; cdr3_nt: TGTGCCAGCAGACACGACAGGGACCCCCCCTACGAGCAGTACTTC; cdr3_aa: CASRHDRDPPYEQYF
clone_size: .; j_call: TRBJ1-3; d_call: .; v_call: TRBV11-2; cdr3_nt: TGTGCCAGCAGCTCATACACTCAGGGAAACACCATATATTTT; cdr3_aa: CASSSYTQGNTIYF
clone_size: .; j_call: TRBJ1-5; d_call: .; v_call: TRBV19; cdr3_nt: TGTGCCAGCCATACACTCTATAGCAATCAGCCCCAGCATTTT; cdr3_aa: CASHTLYSNQPQHF
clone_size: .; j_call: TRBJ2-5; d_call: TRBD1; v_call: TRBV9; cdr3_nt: TGTGCCAGCAGCCAGGACAGGGTAAGAGGGACCCAGTACTTC; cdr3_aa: CASSQDRVRGTQYF
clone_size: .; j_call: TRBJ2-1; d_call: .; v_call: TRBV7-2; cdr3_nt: TGTGCCAGCAGCCCGACCAATGAGCAGTTCTTC; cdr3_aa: CASSPTNEQFF
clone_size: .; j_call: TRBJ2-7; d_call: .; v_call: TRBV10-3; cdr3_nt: TGTGCCATCAGTGGAGAAAGTAGCGGTTACGAGCAGTACTTC; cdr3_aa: CAISGESSGYEQYF
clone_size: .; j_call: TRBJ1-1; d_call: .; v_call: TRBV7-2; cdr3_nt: TGTGCCAGCAGCTTAGAGCGGACGGTGAACACTGAAGCTTTCTTT; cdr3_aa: CASSLERTVNTEAFF
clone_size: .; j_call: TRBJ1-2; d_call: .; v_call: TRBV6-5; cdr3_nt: TGTGCCAGCATAAAACGGCGTCACTATGGCTACACCTTC; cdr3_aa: CASIKRRHYGYTF